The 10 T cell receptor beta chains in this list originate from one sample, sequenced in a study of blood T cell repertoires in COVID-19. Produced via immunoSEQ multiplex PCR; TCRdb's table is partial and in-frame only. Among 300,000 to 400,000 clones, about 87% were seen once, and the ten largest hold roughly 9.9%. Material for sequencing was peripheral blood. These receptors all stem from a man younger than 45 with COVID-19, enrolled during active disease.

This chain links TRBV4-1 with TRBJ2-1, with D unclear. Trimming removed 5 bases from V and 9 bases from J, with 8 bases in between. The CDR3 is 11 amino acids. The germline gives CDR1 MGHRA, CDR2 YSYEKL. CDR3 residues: CASSSYGEQFF. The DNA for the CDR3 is TGCGCCAGCAGCTCTTACGGTGAGCAGTTCTTC.

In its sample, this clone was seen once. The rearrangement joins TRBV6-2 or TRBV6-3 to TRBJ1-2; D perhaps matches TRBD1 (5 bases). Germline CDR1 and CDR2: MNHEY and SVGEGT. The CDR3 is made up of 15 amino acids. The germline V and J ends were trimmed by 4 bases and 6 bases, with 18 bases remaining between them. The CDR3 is CASSSLTPDRNGYTF. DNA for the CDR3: TGTGCCAGCAGTTCCTTAACTCCCGACAGAAATGGCTACACCTTC.

The CDR3 sequence is CASSLSGQGNIQYF. The CDR3 bases are TGTGCCAGCAGCTTGTCGGGACAAGGGAACATTCAGTACTTC. This chain connects TRBV7-2 to TRBJ2-4; the D gene is possibly TRBD1 (6 bases). The CDR3 contains 14 residues. V lost 3 bases and J lost 7, with 13 bases in between. Germline lookup yields CDR1 SGHTA and CDR2 FQGNSA.

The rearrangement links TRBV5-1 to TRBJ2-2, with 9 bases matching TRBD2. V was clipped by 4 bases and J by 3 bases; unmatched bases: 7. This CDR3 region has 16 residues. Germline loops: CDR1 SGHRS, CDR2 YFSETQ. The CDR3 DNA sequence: TGCGCCAGCAGCGCCCGGACTAGCGACTACACCGGGGAGCTGTTTTTT. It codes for CASSARTSDYTGELFF.

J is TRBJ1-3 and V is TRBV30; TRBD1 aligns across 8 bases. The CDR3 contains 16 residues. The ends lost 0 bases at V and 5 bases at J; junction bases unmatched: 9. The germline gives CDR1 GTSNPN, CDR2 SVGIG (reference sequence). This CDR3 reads CAWSVRGQGARNTIYF. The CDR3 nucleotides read TGTGCCTGGAGTGTACGAGGGCAGGGGGCTAGAAACACCATATATTTT.

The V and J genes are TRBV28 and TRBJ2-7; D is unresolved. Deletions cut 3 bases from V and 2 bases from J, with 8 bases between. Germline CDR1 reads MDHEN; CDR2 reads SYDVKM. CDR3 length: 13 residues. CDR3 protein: CASSFRSAYEQYF. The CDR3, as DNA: TGTGCCAGCAGTTTCCGGAGCGCCTACGAGCAGTACTTC.

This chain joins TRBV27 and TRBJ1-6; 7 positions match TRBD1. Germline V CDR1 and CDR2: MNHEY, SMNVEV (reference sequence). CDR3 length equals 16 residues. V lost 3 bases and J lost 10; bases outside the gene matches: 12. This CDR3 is CASSFVGTAKGSPLHF. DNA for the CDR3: TGTGCCAGCAGTTTTGTAGGGACAGCTAAGGGGTCACCCCTCCACTTT.

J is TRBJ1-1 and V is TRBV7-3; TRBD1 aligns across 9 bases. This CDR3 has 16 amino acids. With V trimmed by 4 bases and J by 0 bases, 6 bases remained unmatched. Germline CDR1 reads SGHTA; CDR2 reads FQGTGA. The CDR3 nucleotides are TGTGCCAGCAGCTATCTGGGGACAGGGCTGAACACTGAAGCTTTCTTT. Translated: CASSYLGTGLNTEAFF.

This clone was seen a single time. CDR3 protein: CASSVGQDSNQPQHF. DNA for the CDR3: TGCGCCAGCAGTGTGGGACAGGATAGCAATCAGCCCCAGCATTTT. This chain joins TRBV10-1 and TRBJ1-5; 8 nucleotides match TRBD1. The germline CDR1 and CDR2 sequences are WNHNN and SYGVQD (reference sequence). This CDR3 region has 15 residues. The trim removed 4 bases at V and 0 bases at J, leaving 2 bases unmatched.

The CDR3 reads CASTTSGSWNEQFF. DNA of the CDR3: TGTGCCAGCACGACTAGCGGGAGTTGGAATGAGCAGTTCTTC. The gene calls are TRBV9 and TRBJ2-1, with TRBD2 identical over 12 bases. Germline CDR1 is SGDLS and CDR2 is YYNGEE. The CDR3 consists of 14 residues. V gave up 6 bases and J gave up 7 bases; unmatched junction bases: 5.